A selection of T cell receptor beta chains follows, all from one sample in a study of control samples from healthy donors and cancer patients. Here immunoSEQ multiplex PCR was the method, and the copy in TCRdb shows in-frame clones only, minus some. Of roughly 130,000 clones listed, 90% to 95% are singletons. The sample comprised PBMCs. The receptors derive from a man in his fifties or sixties with head and neck cancer. Each CDR3 is given with its conserved first and last residue. A D gene is named only where the DNA matches it firmly. Not every row has a clone size; where given, it reads once, few, many or a size class.

-	TRBD2	TRBV11-2	TRBJ2-5	TGTGCCAGCAGCCAGACTAGCGTCCGAGAGACCCAGTACTTC	CASSQTSVRETQYF
-	-	TRBV5-6	TRBJ1-1	TGTGCCAGCAGCTTGAGGGAATACACTGAAGCTTTCTTT	CASSLREYTEAFF
-	-	TRBV5-4	TRBJ2-5	TGTGCCAGCAGCTTGTATTCCAAGTCCCGAGAGACCCAGTACTTC	CASSLYSKSRETQYF
-	-	TRBV7-2	TRBJ2-5	TGTGCCAGCAGCCCCCTCCCGCAGACAGAGACCCAGTACTTC	CASSPLPQTETQYF
-	TRBD1	TRBV6-5	TRBJ2-7	TGTGCCAGCAGCGACGACAGGGGGCATGAGCAGTACTTC	CASSDDRGHEQYF
-	-	TRBV14	TRBJ2-7	TGTGCCAGCAGCCAAGTGGAGGGCAGTGGGCAGTACGAGCAGTACTTC	CASSQVEGSGQYEQYF
-	TRBD1	TRBV5-6	TRBJ1-1	TGTGCCAGCAGCTTAAGGGGGCCCACTGAAGCTTTCTTT	CASSLRGPTEAFF
once	TRBD1	TRBV15	TRBJ2-1	TGTGCCACCAGCAGAGGAGGGACAGGGTTTAATGAGCAGTTCTTC	CATSRGGTGFNEQFF
-	-	TRBV20-1	TRBJ1-1	TGCAGTGCCCCGGACGGATATGAAGCTTTCTTT	CSAPDGYEAFF
-	-	TRBV24-1	TRBJ2-7	TGTGCCACCCCAATGGAGGGGAGGCGCGAGCAGTACTTC	CATPMEGRREQYF
-	TRBD1	TRBV10-3	TRBJ1-6	TGTGCCATCAGTCCGGGACAGGTAAATTTTCTCGGGAATTCACCCCTCCACTTT	CAISPGQVNFLGNSPLHF
once	-	TRBV7-2	TRBJ2-7	TGTGCCAGCAGCAACCGGGACGTACGGTACTTC	CASSNRDVRYF
-	-	TRBV13	TRBJ2-7	TGTGCCAGCAGCCCGGGGGACGGGGGACAGCGACCCTACGAGCAGTACTTC	CASSPGDGGQRPYEQYF
once	-	TRBV2	TRBJ1-6	TGTGCCAGCACCGGGACTGGCCGCCCGAACAAATCCAAACATGGGGATTCACCCCTCCACTTT	CASTGTGRPNKSKHGDSPLHF
-	-	TRBV4-3	TRBJ1-2	TGCGCCAGCAGCCAAGATATGGCTGGTAGGCAGGCCTATGGCTACACCTTC	CASSQDMAGRQAYGYTF
once	-	TRBV30	TRBJ1-5	TGTGCCTGGGGGGATTCCTTGAGTCAGCCCCAGCATTTT	CAWGDSLSQPQHF
-	TRBD1	TRBV2	TRBJ2-7	TGTGCCAGCAGACAGGGGAGCTACGAGCAGTACTTC	CASRQGSYEQYF
-	-	TRBV7-2	TRBJ1-3	TGTGCCAGCAGCTCATGGTCCGACTCTGGAAACACCATATATTTT	CASSSWSDSGNTIYF
-	-	TRBV11-2	TRBJ2-5	TGTGCCAGCAGCCCCTGGACTATACAAGAGACCCAGTACTTC	CASSPWTIQETQYF
-	-	TRBV5-6	TRBJ1-1	TGTGCCAGCAGCTTGGAATCCGGATTTTTTAACACTGAAGCTTTCTTT	CASSLESGFFNTEAFF
-	-	TRBV30	TRBJ2-6	TGTGCCTGGGATAAGTTATCTGGGGCCAACGTCCTGACTTTC	CAWDKLSGANVLTF
-	TRBD1	TRBV4-3	TRBJ1-1	TGCGCCAGCAGCCAGGGGGGACAGGTAGACACTGAAGCTTTCTTT	CASSQGGQVDTEAFF
-	-	TRBV5-6	TRBJ1-6	TGTGCCAGCAGCTTGCCAAGCGCTAATTCACCCCTCCACTTT	CASSLPSANSPLHF
-	-	TRBV10-3	TRBJ1-3	TGTGCCATCAGTGACCCTCGGCATGGGGACTCTGGAAACACCATATATTTT	CAISDPRHGDSGNTIYF
-	-	TRBV30	TRBJ1-2	TGTGCCCGAACCGGGACGCAATCCGGGGGGCTCACCTTC	CARTGTQSGGLTF
-	-	TRBV29-1	TRBJ1-2	TGCAGCGTTGAAGAGGCTCGATTAGGGGAGGGCTACACCTTC	CSVEEARLGEGYTF
-	-	TRBV6-5	TRBJ1-6	TGTGCCAGCAAAGCGGGCACGATATCACCCCTCCACTTT	CASKAGTISPLHF
-	-	TRBV14	TRBJ2-5	TGTGCCAGCAGCCAATCGAGCGCCGCCCAAGAGACCCAGTACTTC	CASSQSSAAQETQYF
once	-	TRBV6-6	TRBJ1-6	TGTGCCAGCAGCCCTACTCAAGCTTCACCCCTCCACTTT	CASSPTQASPLHF
-	-	TRBV9	TRBJ1-2	TGTGCCAGCACCCCCTGGGGCGAGGGTAGAGACGGCTACACCTTC	CASTPWGEGRDGYTF
-	TRBD1	TRBV5-1	TRBJ2-1	TGCGCCAGCAGCTTGGACGGGACAGGGCGCGCGAATGAGCAGTTCTTC	CASSLDGTGRANEQFF
-	-	TRBV2	TRBJ1-2	TGTGCCAGCAAACCGGGGGGCAGGGTGCAAGGCTACACCTTC	CASKPGGRVQGYTF
few	TRBD1	TRBV2	TRBJ2-7	TGTGCCAGCAGGGACAGGGTCTACGAGCAGTACTTC	CASRDRVYEQYF
-	-	TRBV19	TRBJ2-2	TGTGCCAGTACCCGAGGGTCGAACGCCGGGGAGCTGTTTTTT	CASTRGSNAGELFF
-	-	TRBV3-1/TRBV3-2	TRBJ2-7	TGTGCCAGCAGCCATACGGGGAACACCTACGAGCAGTACTTC	CASSHTGNTYEQYF
-	-	TRBV11-1	TRBJ1-1	TGTGCCAGCGGGGCAGGGGAAGGCACTGAAGCTTTCTTT	CASGAGEGTEAFF
-	-	TRBV7-9	TRBJ1-3	TGTGCCAGCAGCTTAGCCTTTAGCTCTGGAAACACCATATATTTT	CASSLAFSSGNTIYF